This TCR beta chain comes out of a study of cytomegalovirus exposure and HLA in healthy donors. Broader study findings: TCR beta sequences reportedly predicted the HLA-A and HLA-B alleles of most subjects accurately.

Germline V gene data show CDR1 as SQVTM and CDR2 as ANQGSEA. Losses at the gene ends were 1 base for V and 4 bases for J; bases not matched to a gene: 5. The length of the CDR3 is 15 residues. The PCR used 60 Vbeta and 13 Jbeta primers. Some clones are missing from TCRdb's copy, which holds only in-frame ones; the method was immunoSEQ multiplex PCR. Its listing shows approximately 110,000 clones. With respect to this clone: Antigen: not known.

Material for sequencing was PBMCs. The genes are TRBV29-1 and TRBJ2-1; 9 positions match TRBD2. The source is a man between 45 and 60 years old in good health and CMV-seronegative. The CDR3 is CSVEGGRASYNEQFF. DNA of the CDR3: TGCAGCGTTGAAGGCGGGAGGGCAAGTTACAATGAGCAGTTCTTC.